A single TCR beta chain is shown here with its context. As yet, its antigen is unknown. This CDR3 region has 16 residues. Trimming cost V 1 base and J 0 bases, with 10 bases left between them. This specimen belongs to a study of post-analysis software for immune sequencing data. Study results and limitations: The five TRBV segments detected at higher frequency in patients than in controls included TRBV5-6, TRBV5-1 and TRBV20-1. Batch-mates among the samples co-clustered strongly by F measure. Significantly decreased normalized Chao1 diversity was recorded for multiple sclerosis patients relative to controls.

Libraries were made from TCR beta cDNA, and they carried unique molecular identifiers. TCRdb fed the PCR reads into MiXCR, producing one record per CDR3 protein. In the table there are approximately 160,000 distinct CDR3 sequences, about 30% of which are singletons. The chain recombines TRBV12-3 or TRBV12-4 with TRBJ2-1, with TRBD1 as a possible D gene (5 bases). The sequenced sample was blood. This receptor was identified in a girl between 5 and 17 years old with multiple sclerosis. Here the CDR3 reads CASSLGGPSSYNEQFF. The CDR3 region has the DNA TGTGCCAGCAGTTTAGGGGGCCCTAGCTCCTACAATGAGCAGTTCTTC.